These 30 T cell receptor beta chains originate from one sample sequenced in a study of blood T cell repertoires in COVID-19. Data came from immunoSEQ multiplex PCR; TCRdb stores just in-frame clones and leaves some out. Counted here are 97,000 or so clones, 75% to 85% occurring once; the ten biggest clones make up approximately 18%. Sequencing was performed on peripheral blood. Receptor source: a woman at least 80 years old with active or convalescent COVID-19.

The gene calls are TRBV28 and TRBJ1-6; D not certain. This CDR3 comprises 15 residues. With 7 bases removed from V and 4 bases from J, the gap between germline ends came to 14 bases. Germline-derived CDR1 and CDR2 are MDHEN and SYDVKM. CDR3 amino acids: CASNMAAGYNSPLHF. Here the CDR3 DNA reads TGTGCCAGCAACATGGCGGCGGGATATAATTCACCCCTCCACTTT. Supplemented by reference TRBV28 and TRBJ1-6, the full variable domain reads DVKVTQSSRYLVKRTGEKVFLECVQDMDHENMFWYRQDPGLGLRLIYFSYDVKMKEKGDIPEGYSVSREKKERFSLILESASTNQTSMYLCASNMAAGYNSPLHFGNGTRLTVT.

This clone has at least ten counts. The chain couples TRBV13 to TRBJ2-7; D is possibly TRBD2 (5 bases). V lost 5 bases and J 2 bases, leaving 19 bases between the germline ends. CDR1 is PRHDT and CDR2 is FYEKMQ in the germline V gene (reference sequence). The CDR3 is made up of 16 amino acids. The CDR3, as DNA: TGTGCCAGCAGCACCCGAATGCGCGGGTCTCCCTACGAGCAGTACTTC. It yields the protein CASSTRMRGSPYEQYF.

CDR3 bases: TGTGCCACCAGTGACTTCGCACAGGGGTGGAATGAGCAGTTCTTC. As protein: CATSDFAQGWNEQFF. V is TRBV24-1 and J is TRBJ2-1; 7 positions match TRBD1. V lost 4 bases, J lost 7 bases, and 9 bases stayed unmatched. The CDR3 has 15 amino acids. Germline V gives CDR1 KGHDR, CDR2 SFDVKD.

The CDR3 bases are TGTGCCAGCAGTCGGCTCAGTAGCGATGAGCAGTTCTTC. Amino acid sequence: CASSRLSSDEQFF. The rearrangement links TRBV5-4 to TRBJ2-1, with D perhaps matching TRBD2 (5 bases). Germline V gives CDR1 SGHNT, CDR2 YYREEE (reference sequence). This CDR3 spans 13 amino acids. Trimming shortened V by 5 bases and J by 8 bases, and 14 bases separated the two germline ends.

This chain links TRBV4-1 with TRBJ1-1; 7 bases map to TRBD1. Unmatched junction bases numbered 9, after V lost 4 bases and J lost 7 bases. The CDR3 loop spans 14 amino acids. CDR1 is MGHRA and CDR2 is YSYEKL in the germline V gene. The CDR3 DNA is TGCGCCAGCAGCCGAGACCCAGGGGGGAGTGAAGCTTTCTTT. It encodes CASSRDPGGSEAFF.

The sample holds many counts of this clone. CDR3 loop: CASSSKFDRAFHFSPLHF. The CDR3 DNA reads TGTGCCAGCAGCTCAAAATTCGACAGGGCCTTTCATTTTTCACCCCTCCACTTT. This rearrangement joins TRBV7-2 to TRBJ1-6, with 7 nucleotides matching TRBD1. V gave up 4 bases and J gave up 9 bases; unmatched junction bases: 18. The CDR3 runs to 18 residues. Per germline, CDR1 SGHTA and CDR2 FQGNSA.

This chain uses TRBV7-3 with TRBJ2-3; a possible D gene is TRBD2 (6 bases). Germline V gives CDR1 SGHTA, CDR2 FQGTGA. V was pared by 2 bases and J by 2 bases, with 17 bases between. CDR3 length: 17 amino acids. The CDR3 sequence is CASSLRPGTPDTDTQYF. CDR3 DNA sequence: TGTGCCAGCAGCTTACGACCTGGGACTCCCGACACAGATACGCAGTATTTT.

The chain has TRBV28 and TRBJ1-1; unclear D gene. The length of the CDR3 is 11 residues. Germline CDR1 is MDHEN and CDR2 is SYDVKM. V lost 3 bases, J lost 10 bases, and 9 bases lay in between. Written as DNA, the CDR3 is TGTGCCAGCAGTTTTCATAGAGGAGCTTTCTTT. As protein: CASSFHRGAFF.

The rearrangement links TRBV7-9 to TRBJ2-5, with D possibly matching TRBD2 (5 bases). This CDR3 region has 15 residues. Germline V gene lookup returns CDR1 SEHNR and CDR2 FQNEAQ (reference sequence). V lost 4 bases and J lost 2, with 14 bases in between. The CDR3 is CASSSLGGQQETQYF. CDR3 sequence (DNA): TGTGCCAGCAGCTCGCTTGGAGGCCAACAAGAGACCCAGTACTTC.

CDR3: CASSQELGSSYNEQFF. DNA for the CDR3: TGCGCCAGCAGCCAAGAGCTCGGGAGCTCCTACAATGAGCAGTTCTTC. The chain links TRBV4-3 to TRBJ2-1, with a possible D match to TRBD2 (6 bases). The V and J ends lost 0 bases and 0 bases respectively, with 9 bases between them. Germline V gene sequence: CDR1 LGHNA, CDR2 YSLEER. There are 16 residues in the CDR3.

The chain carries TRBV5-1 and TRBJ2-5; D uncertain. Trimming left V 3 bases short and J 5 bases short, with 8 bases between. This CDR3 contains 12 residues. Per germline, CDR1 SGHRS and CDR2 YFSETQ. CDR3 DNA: TGCGCCAGCAGCTCCACTCGGGAGACCCAGTACTTC. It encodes CASSSTRETQYF.

The DNA for the CDR3 is TGCAGCGTAGCTCCGGGACAGGGTATCTACGAGCAGTACTTC. Translated: CSVAPGQGIYEQYF. The J gene is TRBJ2-7, the V gene TRBV29-1; 9 positions match TRBD1. Germline V gives CDR1 SQVTM, CDR2 ANQGSEA. CDR3 length: 14 amino acids. V was clipped by 6 bases and J by 3 bases; unmatched bases: 9.

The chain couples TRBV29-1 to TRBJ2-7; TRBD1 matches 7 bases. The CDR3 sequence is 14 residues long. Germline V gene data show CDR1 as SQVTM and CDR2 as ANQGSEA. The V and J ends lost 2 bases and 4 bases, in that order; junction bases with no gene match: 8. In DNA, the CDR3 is TGCAGCGTTGAAAGTAGCAGGGGGAGTTACGAGCAGTACTTC. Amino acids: CSVESSRGSYEQYF.

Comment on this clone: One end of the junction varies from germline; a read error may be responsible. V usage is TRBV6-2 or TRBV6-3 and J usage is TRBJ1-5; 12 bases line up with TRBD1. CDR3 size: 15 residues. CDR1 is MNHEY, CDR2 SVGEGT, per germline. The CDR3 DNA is TGTGCCAGCAGTTACGGGACAGGGGGCAAACAGCCCCAGCATTTT. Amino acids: CASSYGTGGKQPQHF.

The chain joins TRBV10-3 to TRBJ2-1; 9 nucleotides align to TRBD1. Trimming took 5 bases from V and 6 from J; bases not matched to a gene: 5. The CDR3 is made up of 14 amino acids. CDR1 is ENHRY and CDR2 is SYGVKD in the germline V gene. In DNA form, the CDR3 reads TGTGCCATCAGTACGGGACAGGGACGCAATGAGCAGTTCTTC. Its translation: CAISTGQGRNEQFF.

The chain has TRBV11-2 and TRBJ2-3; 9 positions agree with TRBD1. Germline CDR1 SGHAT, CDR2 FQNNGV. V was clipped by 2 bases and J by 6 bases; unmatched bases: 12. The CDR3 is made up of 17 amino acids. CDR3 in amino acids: CASSLQTPGTGLDTQYF. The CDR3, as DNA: TGTGCCAGCAGCTTACAGACACCCGGGACAGGGTTGGATACGCAGTATTTT.

The CDR3 loop reads CASSKGLADSYEQYF. For the CDR3, the DNA is TGTGCCAGCAGCAAGGGACTAGCGGACTCCTACGAGCAGTACTTC. The chain combines TRBV11-2 with TRBJ2-7, with TRBD2 matching 11 bases. This CDR3 has 15 residues. In germline, CDR1 is SGHAT, CDR2 FQNNGV. V lost 5 bases, J lost 0 bases, and 3 bases stayed unmatched.

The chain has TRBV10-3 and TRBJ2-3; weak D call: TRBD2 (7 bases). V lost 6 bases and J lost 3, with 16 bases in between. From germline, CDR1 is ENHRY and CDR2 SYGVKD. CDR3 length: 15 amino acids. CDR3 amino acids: CAIRKGGGPTDTQYF. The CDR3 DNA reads TGTGCCATCAGGAAAGGGGGAGGGCCGACAGATACGCAGTATTTT.

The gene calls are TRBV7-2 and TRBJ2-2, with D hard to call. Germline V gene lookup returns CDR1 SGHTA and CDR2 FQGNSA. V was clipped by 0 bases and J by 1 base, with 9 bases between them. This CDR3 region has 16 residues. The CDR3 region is CASSLASGLNTGELFF. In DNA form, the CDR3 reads TGTGCCAGCAGCTTAGCGTCGGGTCTGAACACCGGGGAGCTGTTTTTT.

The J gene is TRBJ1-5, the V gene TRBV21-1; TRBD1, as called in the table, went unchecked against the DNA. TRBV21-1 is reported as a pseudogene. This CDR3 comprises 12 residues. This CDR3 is CASSNLTGKQHF. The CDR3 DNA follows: TGTGCCAGCAGCAACCTGACAGGGAAACAGCATTTT.

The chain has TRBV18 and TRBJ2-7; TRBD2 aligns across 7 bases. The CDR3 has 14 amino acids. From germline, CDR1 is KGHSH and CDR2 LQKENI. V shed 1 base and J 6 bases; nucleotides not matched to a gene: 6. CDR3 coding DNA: TGTGCCAGCTCACCACTCAGCGGGATGGGCGAGCAGTACTTC. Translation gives CASSPLSGMGEQYF.

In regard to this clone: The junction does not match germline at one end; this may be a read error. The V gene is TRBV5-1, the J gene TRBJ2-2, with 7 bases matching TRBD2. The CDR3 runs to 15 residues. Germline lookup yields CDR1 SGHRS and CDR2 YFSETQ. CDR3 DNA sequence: TGTGCCAGCAGCGGGTCGGGAGGGAACACCGGGGAGCTGTTTTTT. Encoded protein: CASSGSGGNTGELFF.

The CDR3 sequence is CASSGGLLAGEGEQYF. CDR3 sequence (DNA): TGTGCCAGCAGCGGAGGCCTTCTAGCGGGAGAGGGCGAGCAGTACTTC. This sequence joins TRBV5-8 and TRBJ2-7; 10 nucleotides agree with TRBD2. The germline gives CDR1 SGHTS, CDR2 YDEGEE. The V and J ends lost 4 bases and 6 bases, in that order; junction bases with no gene match: 13. This CDR3 is 16 amino acids long.

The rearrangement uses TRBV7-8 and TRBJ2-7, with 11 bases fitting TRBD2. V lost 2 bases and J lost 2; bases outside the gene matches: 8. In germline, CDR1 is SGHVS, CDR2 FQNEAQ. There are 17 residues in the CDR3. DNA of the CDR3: TGTGCCAGCAGCTTAACCACATCTAGCGGGAGGCCCTACGAGCAGTACTTC. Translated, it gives CASSLTTSSGRPYEQYF.

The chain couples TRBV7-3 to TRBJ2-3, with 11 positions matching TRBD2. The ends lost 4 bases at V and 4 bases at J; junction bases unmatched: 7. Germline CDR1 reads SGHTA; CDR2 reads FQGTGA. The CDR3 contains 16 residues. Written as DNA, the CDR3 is TGTGCCAGCAGCTCGATTAGCGGGAGGGGGGCAGATACGCAGTATTTT. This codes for CASSSISGRGADTQYF.

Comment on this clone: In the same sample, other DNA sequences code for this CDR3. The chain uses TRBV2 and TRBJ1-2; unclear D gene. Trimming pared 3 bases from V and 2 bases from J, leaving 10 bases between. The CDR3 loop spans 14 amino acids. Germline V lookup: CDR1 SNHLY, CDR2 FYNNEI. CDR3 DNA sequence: TGTGCCAGCAGTGAGGGCAGAAGGAACTATGGCTACACCTTC. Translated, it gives CASSEGRRNYGYTF.

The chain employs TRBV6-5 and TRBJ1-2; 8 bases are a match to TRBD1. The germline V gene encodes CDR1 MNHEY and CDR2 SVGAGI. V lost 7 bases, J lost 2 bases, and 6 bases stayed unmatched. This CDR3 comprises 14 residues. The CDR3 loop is CASTWDRWNYGYTF. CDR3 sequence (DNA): TGTGCCAGCACTTGGGACAGGTGGAACTATGGCTACACCTTC.

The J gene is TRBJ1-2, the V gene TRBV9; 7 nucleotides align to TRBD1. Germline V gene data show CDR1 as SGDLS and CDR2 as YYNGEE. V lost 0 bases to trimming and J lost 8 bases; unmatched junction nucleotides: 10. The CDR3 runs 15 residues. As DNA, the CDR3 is TGTGCCAGCAGCGTAGTAGCAGGGGGTGTTATGGGCTACACCTTC. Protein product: CASSVVAGGVMGYTF.

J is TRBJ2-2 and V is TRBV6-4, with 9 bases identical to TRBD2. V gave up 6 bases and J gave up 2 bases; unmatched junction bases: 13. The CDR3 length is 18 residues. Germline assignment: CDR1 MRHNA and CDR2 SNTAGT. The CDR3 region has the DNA TGTGCCAGCAGCTCGAGGCCTGCGGGAGGGCCAAACACCGGGGAGCTGTTTTTT. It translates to CASSSRPAGGPNTGELFF.

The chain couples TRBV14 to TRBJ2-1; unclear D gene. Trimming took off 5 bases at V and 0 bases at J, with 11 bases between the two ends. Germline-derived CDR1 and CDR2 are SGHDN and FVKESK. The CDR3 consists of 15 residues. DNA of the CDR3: TGTGCCAGCAGCTCACTCGAGAGCTCCTACAATGAGCAGTTCTTC. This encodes CASSSLESSYNEQFF.